The clone carrying this T cell receptor (beta chain) showed up just a few times. Its antigen is undetermined. Germline-derived CDR1 and CDR2 are SGHAT and FQNNGV. Trimming stripped 5 bases from V and 6 bases from J, with 10 bases between. This CDR3 is built from 12 residues. The Oncomine TCR Beta short-read assay sequenced DNA from cultured CD4+ T cells. One entry per CDR3 protein, called by TCRdb with MiXCR from the PCR reads. The repertoire holds about 12,000 distinct CDR3 sequences, with around 64% as singletons. The data were obtained in a study of vaccination and CD4 T cells after COVID-19. Overall study context: The convalescents were made up of six males and four females, two of whom were Hispanic. Study-wide findings and caveats: Convalescent patients' vaccine-specific clones were spike mono-reactive in 304 of 307 cases.

Treatment noted: approximately 9-day PBMC culture with coronavirus spike peptide pools or control peptides (ViraFEST assay). PBMC cultures, at 1.5 million to 2.5 million cells per well, received approximately 10 IU/ml IL-2 and roughly 9.4 ug/ml peptide pools. Material: CD4+ T cells from blood, cultured in vitro, obtained before SARS-CoV-2 vaccination. This sequence was found in a human donor who had recovered from COVID-19. J is TRBJ1-1 and V is TRBV11-2; D gene uncertain. CDR3 protein: CASSRSQAEAFF. The CDR3 nucleotides read TGTGCCAGCAGCCGCAGTCAGGCTGAAGCTTTCTTT.